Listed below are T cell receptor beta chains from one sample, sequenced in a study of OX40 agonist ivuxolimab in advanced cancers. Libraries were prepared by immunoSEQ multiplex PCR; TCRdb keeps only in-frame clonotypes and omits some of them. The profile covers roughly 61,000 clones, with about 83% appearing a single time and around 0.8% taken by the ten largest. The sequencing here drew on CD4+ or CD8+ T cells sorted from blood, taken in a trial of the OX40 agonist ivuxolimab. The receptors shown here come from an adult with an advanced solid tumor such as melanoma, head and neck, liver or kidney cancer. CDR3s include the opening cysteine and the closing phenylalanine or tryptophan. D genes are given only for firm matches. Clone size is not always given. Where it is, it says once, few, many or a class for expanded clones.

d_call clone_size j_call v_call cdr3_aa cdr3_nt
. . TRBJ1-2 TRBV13 CASSLGQGSYGYTF TGTGCCAGCAGCTTGGGGCAGGGGAGCTATGGCTACACCTTC
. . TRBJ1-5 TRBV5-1 CASSLAGAPDQPQHF TGCGCCAGCAGCTTGGCGGGAGCTCCCGATCAGCCCCAGCATTTT
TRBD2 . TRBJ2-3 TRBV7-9 CASSLWTSGITDTQYF TGTGCCAGCAGCCTGTGGACTAGCGGGATCACAGATACGCAGTATTTT
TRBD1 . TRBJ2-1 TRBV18 CASSLGTAYNEQFF TGTGCCAGCTCACTTGGGACAGCGTACAATGAGCAGTTCTTC
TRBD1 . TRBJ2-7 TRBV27 CASSAGTGRAEQYF TGTGCCAGCAGTGCCGGGACAGGTCGGGCCGAGCAGTACTTC
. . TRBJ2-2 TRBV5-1 CASSLASLTGELFF TGCGCCAGCAGCTTGGCCTCACTGACCGGGGAGCTGTTTTTT
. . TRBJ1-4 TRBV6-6 CACSLLGSSNEKLFF TGTGCCTGCAGTCTTTTGGGCTCTTCAAACGAAAAACTGTTTTTT
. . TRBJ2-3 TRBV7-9 CASSLDEAAGTDTQYF TGTGCCAGCAGCTTAGACGAGGCCGCTGGCACAGATACGCAGTATTTT
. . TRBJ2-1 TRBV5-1 CASSLRGSSYNEQFF TGCGCCAGCAGCTTGAGAGGTAGCTCCTACAATGAGCAGTTCTTC
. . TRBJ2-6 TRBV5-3 CARSLELSGANVLTF TGTGCCAGAAGCTTGGAGCTCTCTGGGGCCAACGTCCTGACTTTC
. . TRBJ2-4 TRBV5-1 CASSGDIQSAKNIQYF TGCGCCAGCAGCGGGGACATCCAATCAGCCAAAAACATTCAGTACTTC
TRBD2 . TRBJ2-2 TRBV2 CASKSGTSGPNTGELFF TGTGCCAGCAAATCCGGGACTAGCGGGCCGAACACCGGGGAGCTGTTTTTT
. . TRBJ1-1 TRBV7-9 CASSPITRGKTEAFF TGTGCCAGCAGCCCAATCACGAGAGGGAAGACTGAAGCTTTCTTT
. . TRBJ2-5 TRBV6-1 CASSEASWGPQYF TGTGCCAGCAGTGAAGCGTCATGGGGGCCCCAGTACTTC
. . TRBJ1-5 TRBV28 CASMVSNQPQHF TGTGCCAGCATGGTCAGCAATCAGCCCCAGCATTTT
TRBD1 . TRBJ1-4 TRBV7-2 CASSPRQGSREKLFF TGTGCCAGCAGCCCTCGACAGGGATCCAGGGAAAAACTGTTTTTT
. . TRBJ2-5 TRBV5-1 CASSSGQSAATQYF TGCGCCAGCAGCTCGGGCCAGTCGGCCGCGACCCAGTACTTC
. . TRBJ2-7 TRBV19 CASSWGDRLREQYF TGTGCCAGTAGTTGGGGAGACCGGCTACGCGAGCAGTACTTC
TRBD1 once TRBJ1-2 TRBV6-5 CASMKGQGANGYTF TGTGCCAGCATGAAAGGACAGGGGGCGAACGGCTACACCTTC
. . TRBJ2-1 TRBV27 CASGLGRDEQFF TGTGCCAGCGGGTTGGGGCGAGATGAGCAGTTCTTC
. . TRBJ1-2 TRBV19 CATQGFRGYTF TGTGCCACCCAGGGGTTCCGGGGCTACACCTTC
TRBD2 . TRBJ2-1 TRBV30 CAWSVEASGRIEQFF TGTGCCTGGAGTGTAGAGGCTAGCGGGCGCATAGAGCAGTTCTTC
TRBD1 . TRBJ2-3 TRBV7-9 CASSPGTGTDTQYF TGTGCCAGCAGCCCCGGGACAGGCACAGATACGCAGTATTTT
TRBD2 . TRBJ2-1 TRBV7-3 CASSGTSGSYNEQFF TGTGCCAGCAGCGGGACTAGCGGTTCCTACAATGAGCAGTTCTTC
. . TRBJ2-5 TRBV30 CAWSGFLLGATQYF TGTGCCTGGAGTGGGTTCCTTCTAGGGGCGACCCAGTACTTC
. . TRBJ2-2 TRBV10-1 CASSDRLDGELFF TGCGCCAGCAGTGATCGCTTGGACGGGGAGCTGTTTTTT
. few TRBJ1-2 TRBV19 CASSIGNTYGYTF TGTGCCAGTAGTATAGGAAATACCTATGGCTACACCTTC
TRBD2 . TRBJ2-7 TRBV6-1 CASSEVGIAGGYEQYF TGTGCCAGCAGTGAAGTGGGGATAGCGGGAGGGTACGAGCAGTACTTC
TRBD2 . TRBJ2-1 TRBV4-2 CASSQVTSGIIGNEQFF TGTGCCAGCAGCCAAGTGACTAGCGGGATTATAGGAAATGAGCAGTTCTTC
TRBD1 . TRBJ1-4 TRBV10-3 CAIRGTGGTNEKLFF TGTGCCATCAGGGGGACAGGGGGGACTAATGAAAAACTGTTTTTT
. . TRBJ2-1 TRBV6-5 CASREQGSYNEQFF TGTGCCAGCAGGGAACAGGGATCCTACAATGAGCAGTTCTTC
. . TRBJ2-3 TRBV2 CASRRFRTQYF TGTGCCAGCCGGCGTTTCCGTACGCAGTATTTT
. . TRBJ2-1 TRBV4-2 CASSPFLGGSYNEQFF TGTGCCAGCAGCCCCTTCTTAGGGGGGTCCTACAATGAGCAGTTCTTC
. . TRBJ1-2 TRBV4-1 CASSRVPGGASGYTF TGCGCCAGCAGCCGGGTCCCTGGGGGGGCGAGTGGCTACACCTTC
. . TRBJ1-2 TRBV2 CASTEKRSNYGYTF TGTGCCAGCACTGAGAAACGATCTAACTATGGCTACACCTTC
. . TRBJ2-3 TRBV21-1 CASSLGADTQYF TGTGCCAGCAGCCTAGGGGCAGATACGCAGTATTTT
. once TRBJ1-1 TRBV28 CASSSPSLTEAFF TGTGCCAGCAGCTCCCCCTCCCTCACTGAAGCTTTCTTT
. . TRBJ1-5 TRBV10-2 CASSELRVGQPQHF TGCGCCAGCAGTGAGCTCAGGGTTGGTCAGCCCCAGCATTTT
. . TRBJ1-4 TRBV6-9 CASDARPGEKLFF TGTGCCAGCGACGCCCGACCGGGTGAAAAACTGTTTTTT
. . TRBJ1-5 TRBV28 CASSTTGYGNQPQHF TGTGCCAGCAGTACGACAGGTTATGGCAATCAGCCCCAGCATTTT
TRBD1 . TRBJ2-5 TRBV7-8 CASTPTGGQETQYF TGTGCCAGCACCCCGACAGGGGGCCAAGAGACCCAGTACTTC
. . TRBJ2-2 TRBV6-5 CATNRAGRTGELFF TGTGCCACTAACCGGGCAGGGAGGACCGGGGAGCTGTTTTTT
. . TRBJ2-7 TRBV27 CASSPLQGFEQYF TGTGCCAGCAGTCCCTTACAGGGTTTCGAGCAGTACTTC
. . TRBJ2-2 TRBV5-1 CASSLAEGSGELFF TGCGCCAGCAGCTTGGCCGAGGGATCCGGGGAGCTGTTTTTT
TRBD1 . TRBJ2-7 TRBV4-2 CASSPDRTGGRYEQYF TGTGCCAGCAGCCCTGATAGGACAGGGGGCAGGTACGAGCAGTACTTC
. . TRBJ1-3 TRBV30 CAWSSSGGHTIYF TGTGCCTGGAGCTCGTCGGGCGGCCACACCATATATTTT
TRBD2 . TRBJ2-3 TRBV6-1 CASSEGTYRGRGSTDTQYF TGTGCCAGCAGTGAGGGGACGTATCGAGGGCGGGGGAGCACAGATACGCAGTATTTT
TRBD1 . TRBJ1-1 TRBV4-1 CASSERDREAFF TGCGCCAGCAGCGAACGGGACAGGGAGGCTTTCTTT
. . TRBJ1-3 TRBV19 CASSRGTAGNTIYF TGTGCCAGTAGTAGGGGGACGGCTGGAAACACCATATATTTT
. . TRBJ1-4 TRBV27 CASSYSGHRNEKLFF TGTGCCAGCAGTTATTCCGGACACCGAAATGAAAAACTGTTTTTT
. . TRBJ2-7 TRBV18 CASSPADSSYEQYF TGTGCCAGCTCACCAGCGGACAGCTCCTACGAGCAGTACTTC
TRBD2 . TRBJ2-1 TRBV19 CASSTPGGLDEQFF TGTGCCAGTAGTACCCCGGGAGGGCTCGATGAGCAGTTCTTC
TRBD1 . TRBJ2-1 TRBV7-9 CASIGGQGDNEQFF TGTGCCAGCATAGGGGGACAGGGGGACAATGAGCAGTTCTTC
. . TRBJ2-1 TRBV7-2 CASSLANLPYNEQFF TGTGCCAGCAGCTTAGCGAATCTCCCTTACAATGAGCAGTTCTTC
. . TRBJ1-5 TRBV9 CASSESGRFNQPQHF TGTGCCAGCAGCGAATCTGGGAGGTTCAATCAGCCCCAGCATTTT
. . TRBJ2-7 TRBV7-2 CASSLSSSDEQYF TGTGCCAGCAGCTTATCTAGTTCGGACGAGCAGTACTTC
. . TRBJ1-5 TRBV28 CASSLQLQPQHF TGTGCCAGCAGTTTACAGCTTCAGCCCCAGCATTTT
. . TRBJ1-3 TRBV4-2 CASSQVGGRRNTIYF TGTGCCAGCAGCCAAGTGGGGGGGCGAAGAAACACCATATATTTT
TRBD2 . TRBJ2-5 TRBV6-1 CATTSAQETQYF TGTGCCACAACTAGCGCCCAAGAGACCCAGTACTTC